The 18 T cell receptor beta chains given below trace back to one sample, sequenced in a study of T-cell reconstitution after alpha-beta-depleted transplantation in children. Unique molecular identifiers were used to barcode this TCRbeta library. TCRdb re-called the PCR reads through MiXCR, storing one row per CDR3 protein. This table holds roughly 100,000 distinct CDR3 sequences, 7.5% to 9% found once. The specimen comprised PBMCs, sampled before TCRalphabeta/CD19-depleted stem cell transplant. The origin of the receptors is a boy between 2 and 10 years old with acute lymphoblastic leukemia, due to receive a stem cell transplant.

This clonotype occurred many times. This chain uses TRBV5-1 with TRBJ2-3, with unresolved D. CDR1 SGHRS and CDR2 YFSETQ come from the germline V gene. V was trimmed by 1 base and J by 3 bases, leaving 9 bases between them. This CDR3 has 14 amino acids. In nucleotides, the CDR3 is TGCGCCAGCAGCTTGTCGGCCGGAACAGATACGCAGTATTTT. Encoded protein: CASSLSAGTDTQYF.

The table lists this clonotype with a few counts. The gene calls are TRBV12-5 and TRBJ2-5; no clear D. Trimming removed 2 bases at V and 5 bases at J, with 6 bases between. This CDR3 spans 12 amino acids. Germline loops: CDR1 LGHNT, CDR2 FRNRAP. The CDR3 protein is CASGLMRETQYF. CDR3 DNA sequence: TGTGCTAGTGGTTTGATGAGGGAGACCCAGTACTTC.

V gene TRBV6-4 combines with J gene TRBJ2-3, with TRBD1 as a possible D gene (6 bases). CDR1 and CDR2 (germline): MRHNA, SNTAGT. This CDR3 spans 15 amino acids. V shed 4 bases and J shed 2 bases, with 13 bases lying between them. The CDR3 region has the DNA TGTGCCAGCAGTGCTGAGGGGGAAGCCACAGATACGCAGTATTTT. This codes for CASSAEGEATDTQYF.

This clonotype was detected many times. The chain uses TRBV7-9 and TRBJ2-2, with D hard to call. From germline, CDR1 is SEHNR and CDR2 FQNEAQ (reference sequence). The length of the CDR3 is 14 residues. The CDR3 sequence is CDPTVDLNTGELFF. DNA of the CDR3: TGTGACCCTACCGTAGACTTAAACACCGGGGAGCTGTTTTTT.

This clonotype was recorded at least ten times. V gene TRBV20-1 combines with J gene TRBJ2-7, with D perhaps being TRBD1 or TRBD2 (5 bases each). Germline CDR1 reads DFQATT; CDR2 reads SNEGSKA (reference sequence). V lost 0 bases, J lost 6 bases, and 15 bases lay in between. There are 14 residues in the CDR3. CDR3 nucleotides: TGCAGTGCTAGAGATCTCCGGCAGAGGGGCGAGCAGTACTTC. This sequence encodes CSARDLRQRGEQYF.

The table lists this clonotype with many counts. The chain uses TRBV4-2 and TRBJ1-2; 8 bases match TRBD1. From germline, CDR1 is LGHNA and CDR2 YNFKEQ. Trimming took 5 bases from V and 0 from J; bases not matched to a gene: 11. The CDR3 has 17 residues. CDR3 DNA sequence: TGTGCCAGCAGCATCGCCACAGGGGGGGCCTCTAACTATGGCTACACCTTC. Protein product: CASSIATGGASNYGYTF.

This clonotype was observed many times. The chain carries TRBV20-1 and TRBJ2-1, with a tentative D call TRBD2 (5 bases). From germline, CDR1 is DFQATT and CDR2 SNEGSKA (reference sequence). CDR3 length equals 13 residues. The CDR3 reads CSVDQRVFNEQFF. CDR3 DNA: TGCAGCGTAGATCAGAGGGTTTTTAATGAGCAGTTCTTC.

This chain joins TRBV7-6 and TRBJ2-7; 10 positions match TRBD2. The J segment lost 2 bases and the V segment lost 5 bases, leaving 12 bases of the junction unmatched. Germline loops: CDR1 SGHVS, CDR2 FNYEAQ. This CDR3 is 17 amino acids long. The CDR3 DNA follows: TGTGCCAGCAGCCCTCCAGCACTAGCGGGGTCCCCCTACGAGCAGTACTTC. This gives the protein CASSPPALAGSPYEQYF.

This clonotype has a handful of counts. The genes are TRBV6-1 and TRBJ2-7; D possibly corresponds to TRBD1 (5 bases). The CDR3 totals 14 residues. In germline, CDR1 is MNHNS, CDR2 SASEGT. Trimming took off 8 bases at V and 1 base at J, with 15 bases between the two ends. CDR3: CASGEQGSSYEQYF. The DNA for the CDR3 is TGTGCCAGCGGAGAGCAGGGATCTTCCTACGAGCAGTACTTC.

This clonotype was picked up many times. The rearrangement links TRBV5-1 to TRBJ2-5; the match to TRBD2 covers 7 bases. Germline V lookup: CDR1 SGHRS, CDR2 YFSETQ. Trimming cost V 4 bases and J 4 bases; bases outside gene matches: 7. The CDR3 has 14 residues. The CDR3 bases are TGCGCCAGCAGCCTCCGGGGGGATGGAGAGACCCAGTACTTC. Its translation is CASSLRGDGETQYF.

This rearrangement joins TRBV5-1 to TRBJ1-2, with TRBD1 identical over 7 bases. This CDR3 region has 14 residues. CDR1 is SGHRS, CDR2 YFSETQ, per germline. With 4 bases clipped from V and 4 bases from J, the junction kept 7 bases outside the gene matches. Here the CDR3 reads CASSPGTVPYGYTF. The CDR3 DNA is TGCGCCAGCAGCCCCGGGACAGTTCCCTATGGCTACACCTTC.

This clonotype was counted at least ten times. The chain joins TRBV15 to TRBJ2-2; no reliable D call. CDR1 is LNHNV, CDR2 YYDKDF, per germline (reference sequence). This CDR3 spans 13 amino acids. Trimming removed 2 bases from V and 1 base from J, with 2 bases in between. The CDR3 region is CATSRLNTGELFF. The CDR3 bases are TGTGCCACCAGCAGACTGAACACCGGGGAGCTGTTTTTT.

In its sample, this clonotype was seen many times. The rearrangement uses TRBV7-9 and TRBJ1-1; no firm D call. Germline V gene sequence: CDR1 SEHNR, CDR2 FQNEAQ (reference sequence). V dropped 4 bases and J dropped 8 bases, with 11 bases sitting between them. CDR3 length equals 12 residues. The CDR3 nucleotides read TGTGCCAGCAGCTCGGACGGCCGAGAAGCTTTCTTT. Translating it yields CASSSDGREAFF.

This chain joins TRBV29-1 and TRBJ2-5; maybe TRBD1 (6 bases). The CDR3 consists of 15 residues. V lost 4 bases, J lost 5 bases, and 20 bases lay in between. From germline, CDR1 is SQVTM and CDR2 ANQGSEA. Written as DNA, the CDR3 is TGCAGCGTTGCGCGGGCCTACAGGGTAACCGAGACCCAGTACTTC. This codes for CSVARAYRVTETQYF.

V usage is TRBV5-6 and J usage is TRBJ2-5; 9 nucleotides line up with TRBD2. The length of the CDR3 is 16 residues. Germline CDR1 reads SGHDT; CDR2 reads YYEEEE. V shed 2 bases, J shed 2 bases, and the junction held 7 bases outside the gene matches. The CDR3 protein is CASSFVVAGVQETQYF. DNA for the CDR3: TGTGCCAGCAGCTTCGTGGTAGCGGGGGTTCAAGAGACCCAGTACTTC.

This clonotype was counted a few times. The rearrangement links TRBV15 to TRBJ1-5, with TRBD1 identical over 10 bases. Germline trimming cut 0 bases from V and 4 bases from J; bases unmatched to any gene: 6. The germline CDR1 and CDR2 sequences are LNHNV and YYDKDF (reference sequence). The CDR3 runs to 17 residues. CDR3 protein: CATSRDRGTGENQPQHF. CDR3 sequence (DNA): TGTGCCACCAGCAGAGATCGAGGGACAGGGGAAAATCAGCCCCAGCATTTT.

The V call is TRBV20-1, the J call TRBJ1-1; 9 bases agree with TRBD1. V lost 6 bases, J lost 8 bases, and 7 bases stayed unmatched. Per the germline V gene, CDR1 is DFQATT and CDR2 is SNEGSKA (reference sequence). CDR3 size: 12 residues. CDR3 coding DNA: TGCAGTGCAGCCGGACAGGGGAGCGAAGCTTTCTTT. Protein sequence: CSAAGQGSEAFF.

A few counts support this clonotype. The chain links TRBV12-3 or TRBV12-4 to TRBJ2-2; D may be TRBD2 (5 bases). The CDR3 is made up of 17 amino acids. V lost 3 bases to trimming and J lost 13 bases, with 27 bases between them. The CDR3 coding sequence is TGTGCCAGCAGTTTGCGAAGGTCCTTAGCGCCCAAAGGTGGGCTGTTTTTT. Its translation: CASSLRRSLAPKGGLFF.